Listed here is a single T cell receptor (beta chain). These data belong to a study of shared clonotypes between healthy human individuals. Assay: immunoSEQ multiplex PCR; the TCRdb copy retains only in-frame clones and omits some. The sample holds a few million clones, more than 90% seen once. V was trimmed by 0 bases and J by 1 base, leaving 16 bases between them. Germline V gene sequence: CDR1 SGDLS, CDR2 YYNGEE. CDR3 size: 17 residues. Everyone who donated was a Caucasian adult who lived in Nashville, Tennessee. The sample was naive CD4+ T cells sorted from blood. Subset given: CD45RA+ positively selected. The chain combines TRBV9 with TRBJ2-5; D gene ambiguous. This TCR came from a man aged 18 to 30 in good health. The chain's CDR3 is CASSVAETDEPQETQYF. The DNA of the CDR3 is TGTGCCAGCAGCGTAGCCGAAACAGATGAACCCCAAGAGACCCAGTACTTC.